This passage covers 26 T cell receptor beta chains from one sample sequenced in a study of T cells in Graves' hyperthyroidism and ophthalmopathy. RNA transcripts gave rise to amplified TCR beta CDR3 regions. The HTBI primer set drove a first-round RT-PCR of the TCR CDR3. In TCRdb, the multiplex PCR reads were re-called with MiXCR into one record per CDR3 protein. The sample has about 610,000 distinct CDR3 sequences; roughly 14% are singletons. The sample comprised blood. The source of these receptors is a woman in her 40s with Graves' ophthalmopathy.

This chain uses TRBV6-5 with TRBJ1-3; no definite D call. Trimming left V 2 bases short and J 2 bases short, with 7 bases between. CDR3 size: 14 residues. The germline CDR1 and CDR2 sequences are MNHEY and SVGAGI. CDR3 bases: TGTGCCAGCAGTTACCGGCCGGCTGGAAACACCATATATTTT. Translated, it gives CASSYRPAGNTIYF.

This clonotype was seen more than once but under ten times. The J gene is TRBJ1-5, the V gene TRBV7-6; perhaps TRBD1 as D (6 bases). The CDR3 is 16 amino acids. V lost 1 base and J lost 1, with 11 bases in between. Per the germline V gene, CDR1 is SGHVS and CDR2 is FNYEAQ. CDR3 region: CASSLEQGGSNQPQHF. The CDR3 DNA follows: TGTGCCAGCAGCTTAGAACAGGGAGGGAGCAATCAGCCCCAGCATTTT.

This clonotype was recorded many times. The chain uses TRBV28 and TRBJ2-5; 8 bases map to TRBD1. The junction had 13 bases not matched to a gene; V was cut back by 5 bases and J by 5 bases. CDR1 is MDHEN and CDR2 is SYDVKM in the germline V gene. CDR3 length equals 16 residues. Here the CDR3 reads CASSLGQVTSQETQYF. CDR3 sequence (DNA): TGTGCCAGCAGTCTGGGACAGGTTACTTCCCAGGAGACCCAGTACTTC.

This clonotype was recorded many times. The CDR3 coding sequence is TGTGCCAGCAGTTTTAGACAGGGAGGTTCCGGGGCCAACGTCCTGACTTTC. This encodes CASSFRQGGSGANVLTF. The V gene is TRBV28, the J gene TRBJ2-6; D perhaps matches TRBD1 (7 bases). V dropped 3 bases and J dropped 4 bases, with 16 bases sitting between them. Germline assignment: CDR1 MDHEN and CDR2 SYDVKM. The CDR3 consists of 17 residues.

This clonotype was seen many times. V gene TRBV7-9 combines with J gene TRBJ2-5; D is perhaps TRBD2 (5 bases). The germline gives CDR1 SEHNR, CDR2 FQNEAQ (reference sequence). V was clipped by 2 bases and J by 3 bases, with 10 bases between them. This CDR3 contains 14 residues. CDR3 protein: CASSLIAGEETQYF. Written as DNA, the CDR3 is TGTGCCAGCAGCTTAATCGCGGGTGAAGAGACCCAGTACTTC.

This clonotype has ten or more counts. J is TRBJ2-2 and V is TRBV7-2; a possible D gene is TRBD1 (5 bases). The CDR3 runs to 14 residues. V was shortened by 5 bases and J by 2 bases, with 9 bases between the two germline ends. CDR1 is SGHTA, CDR2 FQGNSA, per germline. CDR3 sequence: CASSQGSNTGELFF. The CDR3 DNA follows: TGTGCCAGCAGCCAGGGATCAAACACCGGGGAGCTGTTTTTT.

In this sample, this clonotype turned up many times. The chain joins TRBV2 to TRBJ2-5; 9 positions match TRBD1. Germline CDR1 SNHLY, CDR2 FYNNEI. V dropped 4 bases and J dropped 3; count of bases not matched to a gene: 3. There are 14 residues in the CDR3. This chain's CDR3 is CASSGRQGEETQYF. The DNA for the CDR3 is TGTGCCAGCAGTGGCCGACAGGGGGAAGAGACCCAGTACTTC.

This sequence joins TRBV15 and TRBJ1-5, with D maybe TRBD1 (6 bases). V lost 8 bases, J lost 6 bases, and 20 bases lay in between. This CDR3 region has 15 residues. The V gene's germline CDR1 is LNHNV and CDR2 YYDKDF (reference sequence). The CDR3, as DNA: TGTGCCACCGGCGGCGCAGGGGCAGTAAGTCAGCCCCAGCATTTT. Its protein product is CATGGAGAVSQPQHF. Supplemented by reference TRBV15 and TRBJ1-5, the full variable domain reads DAMVIQNPRYQVTQFGKPVTLSCSQTLNHNVMYWYQQKSSQAPKLLFHYYDKDFNNEADTPDNFQSRRPNTSFCFLDIRSPGLGDTAMYLCATGGAGAVSQPQHFGDGTRLSIL.

The chain recombines TRBV6-2 or TRBV6-3 with TRBJ1-6; D not resolved. V was trimmed by 6 bases and J by 7 bases, leaving 13 bases between them. The CDR3 totals 14 residues. CDR1 MNHEY and CDR2 SVGEGT come from the germline V gene. In nucleotides, the CDR3 is TGTGCCAGCAGCCCCCGAACCATCAATTCACCCCTCCACTTT. Protein product: CASSPRTINSPLHF.

This clonotype was seen only once. The chain recombines TRBV7-9 with TRBJ1-5; D not certain. V lost 5 bases, J lost 3 bases, and 11 bases lay in between. The CDR3 has 14 residues. Germline CDR1 reads SEHNR; CDR2 reads FQNEAQ (reference sequence). The CDR3 reads CASSPTDDNQPQHF. For the CDR3, the DNA is TGTGCCAGCAGCCCAACGGATGACAATCAGCCCCAGCATTTT.

At least ten counts were recorded for this clonotype. V usage is TRBV5-5 and J usage is TRBJ1-1; 8 bases align to TRBD1. The CDR3 covers 16 residues. Germline V CDR1 and CDR2: SGHKS, YYEKEE (reference sequence). Trimming cost V 0 bases and J 0 bases; bases outside gene matches: 4. The CDR3: CASSLVWDRLNTEAFF. The CDR3 DNA reads as TGTGCCAGCAGCTTGGTGTGGGACAGGCTGAACACTGAAGCTTTCTTT.

Ten or more counts support this clonotype. V and J are TRBV12-3 or TRBV12-4 and TRBJ2-7, with D perhaps being TRBD1 or TRBD2 (5 bases each). V lost 5 bases and J 2 bases, leaving 10 bases between the germline ends. The CDR3 is 13 amino acids. CDR3 nucleotide sequence: TGTGCCAGCAGTGGGGACCTGACCTACGAGCAGTACTTC. Protein sequence: CASSGDLTYEQYF.

In this sample, this clonotype turned up many times. The chain recombines TRBV12-3 or TRBV12-4 with TRBJ2-2; 8 nucleotides agree with TRBD2. V lost 6 bases to trimming and J lost 3 bases; unmatched junction nucleotides: 9. CDR3 length: 16 amino acids. The chain's CDR3 is CASSRPAGGDTGELFF. CDR3 DNA: TGTGCCAGCAGCCGCCCGGCGGGAGGTGACACCGGGGAGCTGTTTTTT.

As regards this clonotype: The conserved closing phenylalanine or tryptophan is absent in this CDR3, likely reflecting a read error. The limits of the CDR3 on the DNA are not certain, so only TCRdb's listed CDR3 is given. The V and J genes are TRBV3-1 and TRBJ2-7; no DNA check was done on the table's D call, TRBD2. With termini counted, the CDR3 has 13 amino acids. Germline V gene sequence: CDR1 LGHDT, CDR2 YNNKEL (reference sequence). CDR3: CASSQVLTSGGRH.

The sample holds many counts of this clonotype. V and J are TRBV6-1 and TRBJ2-7; TRBD2 matches 10 bases. Unmatched junction bases numbered 12, after V lost 8 bases and J lost 5 bases. There are 15 residues in the CDR3. In germline, CDR1 is MNHNS, CDR2 SASEGT. The CDR3, as DNA: TGTGCCAGCCGCCAGGGGGTAGCGGGAGGTGACGAGCAGTACTTC. It translates to CASRQGVAGGDEQYF.

This clonotype was seen at least ten times. The gene calls are TRBV20-1 and TRBJ1-2; no firm D call. From germline, CDR1 is DFQATT and CDR2 SNEGSKA (reference sequence). CDR3 size: 14 residues. The germline V and J ends were trimmed by 0 bases and 4 bases, with 12 bases remaining between them. The CDR3 DNA reads TGCAGTGCTAGAGATCAGGCGCAGGTCTATGGCTACACCTTC. This sequence encodes CSARDQAQVYGYTF.

This chain connects TRBV6-2 or TRBV6-3 to TRBJ2-7; 7 nucleotides match TRBD1. The germline V gene encodes CDR1 MNHEY and CDR2 SVGEGT. This CDR3 has 13 residues. V lost 5 bases to trimming and J lost 5 bases; unmatched junction nucleotides: 6. CDR3 DNA sequence: TGTGCCAGCAGTCGCTACAGGGGCCACGAGCAGTACTTC. It translates to CASSRYRGHEQYF.

This clonotype occurred many times. The chain couples TRBV25-1 to TRBJ2-7; TRBD2 matches 7 bases. The J segment lost 0 bases and the V segment lost 6 bases, leaving 8 bases of the junction unmatched. CDR3 size: 15 residues. Germline loops: CDR1 MGHDK, CDR2 SYGVNS. CDR3 residues: CASSGPTSNSYEQYF. The CDR3 DNA sequence: TGTGCCAGCAGCGGCCCGACTAGCAACTCCTACGAGCAGTACTTC.

This clonotype showed up many times. The V and J genes are TRBV19 and TRBJ2-7, with D unresolved. V shed 5 bases and J shed 3 bases, with 14 bases lying between them. The CDR3 has 14 residues. Germline-derived CDR1 and CDR2 are LNHDA and SQIVND (reference sequence). CDR3 nucleotides: TGTGCCAGTAGTGATCGCAATAATTACTACGAGCAGTACTTC. This gives the protein CASSDRNNYYEQYF.

Many counts were recorded for this clonotype. The chain uses TRBV12-3 or TRBV12-4 and TRBJ2-7, with D perhaps TRBD2 (5 bases). The CDR3 covers 15 residues. V lost 1 base to trimming and J lost 6 bases, with 16 bases between them. The CDR3 is CASSLGSRGIFEQYF. The CDR3 nucleotides read TGTGCCAGCAGTTTAGGATCACGAGGGATCTTCGAGCAGTACTTC.

This clonotype was picked up many times. The genes are TRBV7-2 and TRBJ2-7, with 7 bases aligning to TRBD1. Germline values: CDR1 SGHTA, CDR2 FQGNSA. The CDR3 runs 13 residues. The junction had 5 bases not matched to a gene; V was cut back by 0 bases and J by 9 bases. CDR3 DNA: TGTGCCAGCAGCTTAGCACAGGGGCAGGTGCAGTACTTC. This gives the protein CASSLAQGQVQYF.

This clonotype was counted ten times or more. The V and J genes are TRBV6-2 or TRBV6-3 and TRBJ2-7; TRBD2 matches at 9 bases. V shed 6 bases, J shed 3 bases, and the junction held 0 bases outside the gene matches. The germline V gene encodes CDR1 MNHEY and CDR2 SVGEGT. This CDR3 has 12 residues. Written as DNA, the CDR3 is TGTGCCAGCAGGACTAGCGGCTACGAGCAGTACTTC. This codes for CASRTSGYEQYF.

This clonotype was counted only a few times. This chain connects TRBV12-3 or TRBV12-4 to TRBJ1-2; TRBD1 matches 8 bases. The CDR3 contains 13 residues. The V segment lost 7 bases and the J segment 6 bases; nucleotides outside the gene matches: 7. The CDR3 region has the DNA TGTGCCAGCAACAGAGGACAGGGCGATGGCTACACCTTC. This gives the protein CASNRGQGDGYTF.

There are many counts of this clonotype. The gene calls are TRBV25-1 and TRBJ1-5, with a tentative D call TRBD1 (6 bases). The V end lost 2 bases, the J end lost 0 bases, and 14 bases lay between the germline ends. Germline V gene lookup returns CDR1 MGHDK and CDR2 SYGVNS. The CDR3 runs to 17 residues. CDR3 coding DNA: TGTGCCAGCAGTGAAGCTAACGGGACACTTAGCAATCAGCCCCAGCATTTT. Amino acids: CASSEANGTLSNQPQHF.

V is TRBV5-5 and J is TRBJ1-2; D remains ambiguous. CDR1 and CDR2 (germline): SGHKS, YYEKEE (reference sequence). V lost 0 bases to trimming and J lost 6 bases, with 12 bases between them. This CDR3 contains 14 residues. This chain's CDR3 is CASSLVQAGDGYTF. The CDR3 coding sequence is TGTGCCAGCAGCTTGGTCCAGGCCGGCGATGGCTACACCTTC.

The V gene is TRBV4-3, the J gene TRBJ2-7, with 9 bases that match TRBD1. There are 15 residues in the CDR3. V lost 2 bases to trimming and J lost 5 bases; unmatched junction nucleotides: 7. The germline V gene has CDR1 LGHNA and CDR2 YSLEER. CDR3 region: CASSQPGTGIHEQYF. The CDR3 DNA reads TGCGCCAGCAGCCAACCTGGGACAGGGATCCACGAGCAGTACTTC.